One and the same sample provided the 25 T cell receptor beta chains below, sequenced in a study of T cells in Graves' hyperthyroidism and ophthalmopathy. From RNA transcripts, TCR beta CDR3 regions were amplified. The study used the HTBI primer set for a first-round RT-PCR of the TCR CDR3. MiXCR, run by TCRdb on the multiplex PCR reads, gives a single entry per CDR3 protein. This sample yields approximately 600,000 distinct CDR3 sequences, of which around 20% are seen a single time; 34% belongs to the top ten. Sequencing was performed on blood. Every receptor here comes from a man younger than 40 with Graves' ophthalmopathy.

The genes are TRBV29-1 and TRBJ2-1; D is possibly TRBD2 (6 bases). CDR1 is SQVTM and CDR2 is ANQGSEA in the germline V gene. V lost 2 bases and J 14 bases, leaving 13 bases between the germline ends. The CDR3 contains 11 residues. The CDR3 DNA follows: TGCAGCGTTGAACAAAGCGGGCGGGAGTTCTTC. It yields the protein CSVEQSGREFF.

This clonotype was seen a handful of times. CDR3 sequence (DNA): TGTGCCAGCAGCTTGCCCGACAGGGGCTACGAGCAGTACTTC. Translation gives CASSLPDRGYEQYF. The chain carries TRBV7-9 and TRBJ2-7; 8 positions agree with TRBD1. Trimming cost V 3 bases and J 3 bases; bases outside gene matches: 4. Germline CDR1 reads SEHNR; CDR2 reads FQNEAQ (reference sequence). The CDR3 extends over 14 amino acids.

This clonotype has a count of ten or more. The chain is built from TRBV7-3 and TRBJ2-1; D is unclear. Germline V lookup: CDR1 SGHTA, CDR2 FQGTGA. The ends were cut back, 5 bases at V and 6 bases at J, with 17 bases in the middle. There are 15 residues in the CDR3. CDR3 protein: CASSPSPASGNEQFF. The DNA for the CDR3 is TGTGCCAGCAGCCCCTCTCCGGCCTCCGGCAATGAGCAGTTCTTC.

The chain carries TRBV5-6 and TRBJ2-6; TRBD1 matches 9 bases. CDR1 SGHDT and CDR2 YYEEEE come from the germline V gene. V was pared by 5 bases and J by 0 bases, with 6 bases of the junction left unmatched. The CDR3 spans 17 residues. The CDR3 DNA is TGTGCCAGCAGGACCGGGACAGGGATCTCTGGGGCCAACGTCCTGACTTTC. Translated: CASRTGTGISGANVLTF.

This clonotype was detected ten times or more. The V and J genes are TRBV2 and TRBJ1-5; D is undetermined. The length of the CDR3 is 13 residues. CDR1 is SNHLY, CDR2 FYNNEI, per germline. Trimming pared 4 bases from V and 6 bases from J, leaving 10 bases between. The CDR3 reads CASSGRGFQPQHF. The CDR3 nucleotides are TGTGCCAGCAGTGGTCGAGGTTTTCAGCCCCAGCATTTT.

This clonotype was observed a handful of times. This rearrangement joins TRBV7-2 to TRBJ1-2; no definite D call. The length of the CDR3 is 13 residues. V was cut by 4 bases and J by 1 base, with 7 bases left in between. The germline CDR1 and CDR2 sequences are SGHTA and FQGNSA. CDR3 sequence reads: CASSSSFNYGYTF. The CDR3 DNA reads as TGTGCCAGCAGCTCCAGCTTTAACTATGGCTACACCTTC. Full variable domain (outside the CDR3, taken from reference TRBV7-2 and TRBJ1-2): GAGVSQSPSNKVTEKGKDVELRCDPISGHTALYWYRQSLGQGLEFLIYFQGNSAPDKSGLPSDRFSAERTGGSVSTLTIQRTQQEDSAVYLCASSSSFNYGYTFGSGTRLTVV.

This clonotype was counted ten times or more. The rearrangement links TRBV20-1 to TRBJ2-1; 8 nucleotides match TRBD2. The CDR3 totals 15 residues. Trimming removed 1 base from V and 0 bases from J; junction bases left unmatched: 2. The V gene's germline CDR1 is DFQATT and CDR2 SNEGSKA (reference sequence). CDR3 loop: CSARVAGISYNEQFF. CDR3 in DNA: TGCAGTGCTAGAGTAGCGGGAATCTCCTACAATGAGCAGTTCTTC.

The sample holds many counts of this clonotype. The V call is TRBV11-2, the J call TRBJ2-7; D not resolved. V lost 2 bases, J lost 4 bases, and 9 bases lay in between. The CDR3 covers 13 residues. Germline V gives CDR1 SGHAT, CDR2 FQNNGV. This CDR3 reads CASSLIELYEQYF. CDR3 DNA: TGTGCCAGCAGCTTAATCGAACTTTACGAGCAGTACTTC.

In its sample, this clonotype was seen a few times. The V gene is TRBV29-1, the J gene TRBJ2-1; weak D call: TRBD2 (5 bases). The germline gives CDR1 SQVTM, CDR2 ANQGSEA. This CDR3 is built from 13 residues. V lost 7 bases, J lost 8 bases, and 18 bases lay in between. The CDR3: CSAVTTPADEQFF. CDR3 sequence (DNA): TGCAGCGCTGTGACTACGCCAGCCGATGAGCAGTTCTTC.

V is TRBV20-1 and J is TRBJ1-6, with D perhaps matching TRBD1 (6 bases). The length of the CDR3 is 12 residues. Trimming took off 5 bases at V and 6 bases at J, with 8 bases between the two ends. Germline V CDR1 and CDR2: DFQATT, SNEGSKA (reference sequence). The CDR3 sequence is CSAEQGNSPLHF. The DNA for the CDR3 is TGCAGTGCTGAACAGGGTAATTCACCCCTCCACTTT.

This clonotype was seen at least ten times. The chain has TRBV6-1 and TRBJ2-2, with 15 bases aligning to TRBD2. Germline V gene data show CDR1 as MNHNS and CDR2 as SASEGT. After removal of 5 bases from V and 0 bases from J, the junction contained 4 bases not matched to a gene. The CDR3 runs to 18 residues. The CDR3 DNA sequence: TGTGCCAGCAGTTTCGGACTAGCGGGAGGGCCGAACACCGGGGAGCTGTTTTTT. It codes for CASSFGLAGGPNTGELFF.

This sequence joins TRBV13 and TRBJ2-2, with a possible D match to TRBD2 (6 bases). This CDR3 has 17 residues. V shed 1 base and J shed 1 base, with 13 bases lying between them. Germline values: CDR1 PRHDT, CDR2 FYEKMQ (reference sequence). The CDR3 bases are TGTGCCAGCAGCTTAGAAGTGGGACTCCAGAACACCGGGGAGCTGTTTTTT. Translating gives CASSLEVGLQNTGELFF.

A few counts support this clonotype. DNA of the CDR3: TGCAGTGACAGGGGAACTGGAGATACGCAGTATTTT. This gives the protein CSDRGTGDTQYF. V is TRBV20-1 and J is TRBJ2-3; 7 bases map to TRBD1. Germline V CDR1 and CDR2: DFQATT, SNEGSKA (reference sequence). The CDR3 extends over 12 amino acids. V shed 7 bases, J shed 5 bases, and the junction held 6 bases outside the gene matches.

This clonotype was recorded a few times. V and J are TRBV6-1 and TRBJ2-6; the D is unclear. Germline CDR1 reads MNHNS; CDR2 reads SASEGT. CDR3 length: 12 residues. V was trimmed by 11 bases and J by 0 bases, leaving 5 bases between them. The DNA of the CDR3 is TGTGCCGGTACCTCTGGGGCCAACGTCCTGACTTTC. Its protein product is CAGTSGANVLTF.

With regard to this clonotype: A read error is likely here: a far larger clone is one base away. The conserved phenylalanine or tryptophan is not found at the CDR3 terminus, so this likely reflects a read error. The V and J genes are TRBV7-9 and TRBJ2-3; 9 bases are a match to TRBD2. This CDR3 contains 15 residues. V was pared by 6 bases and J by 0 bases, with 4 bases of the junction left unmatched. Germline V gene lookup returns CDR1 SEHNR and CDR2 FQNEAQ (reference sequence). For the CDR3, the DNA is TGTGCCAGCAGTGTCACTAGCGGGAGCACAGATACGCAGTATTCT. This translates into CASSVTSGSTDTQYS.

This chain links TRBV11-3 with TRBJ2-1; possible D gene TRBD2, 5 bases. The V end was cut by 1 base, the J end by 5 bases, with 18 bases between. Germline CDR1 reads SGHNT; CDR2 reads YENEEA. The CDR3 consists of 17 residues. CDR3 in amino acids: CASSLGSLVTHNNEQFF. CDR3 nucleotide sequence: TGTGCCAGCAGCTTAGGGTCACTAGTTACACACAACAATGAGCAGTTCTTC.

The rearrangement links TRBV19 to TRBJ2-3; 8 positions match TRBD1. Germline values: CDR1 LNHDA, CDR2 SQIVND (reference sequence). The CDR3 totals 15 residues. V lost 7 bases to trimming and J lost 4 bases; unmatched junction nucleotides: 10. The CDR3 DNA sequence: TGTGCCAGTACCTCCAGCGGACAGGGCTCAGATACGCAGTATTTT. Its protein is CASTSSGQGSDTQYF.

This chain connects TRBV3-1 to TRBJ2-3; TRBD2 aligns across 8 bases. The CDR3 loop spans 15 amino acids. Germline V gene sequence: CDR1 LGHDT, CDR2 YNNKEL (reference sequence). V shed 1 base, J shed 2 bases, and the junction held 2 bases outside the gene matches. DNA for the CDR3: TGTGCCAGCAGCCAAGGGACTAGCTACACAGATACGCAGTATTTT. It translates to CASSQGTSYTDTQYF.

This clonotype showed up just a few times. The chain is built from TRBV30 and TRBJ2-7, with D maybe TRBD2 (5 bases). The V gene lost 0 bases and the J gene lost 6 bases, with 12 bases spanning the gap. The CDR3 totals 13 residues. Germline values: CDR1 GTSNPN, CDR2 SVGIG (reference sequence). CDR3 bases: TGTGCCTGGAGTGTGTACCTAGCTGGCGAGCAGTACTTC. Translated: CAWSVYLAGEQYF.

This clonotype was detected only a few times. V is TRBV15 and J is TRBJ1-2, with no clear D. The CDR3 runs to 15 residues. Germline V lookup: CDR1 LNHNV, CDR2 YYDKDF (reference sequence). Between the trimmed V and J ends, which lost 5 bases and 8 bases, there was a span of 21 bases. CDR3 bases: TGTGCCACCAGCTCTCCGTTGGGCCCCTCGTCCGGCTACACCTTC. Amino acids: CATSSPLGPSSGYTF.

The chain uses TRBV6-5 and TRBJ2-1; D unresolved. The CDR3 is 15 residues long. The V end was cut by 2 bases, the J end by 4 bases, with 12 bases between. Germline CDR1 MNHEY, CDR2 SVGAGI. The CDR3 DNA follows: TGTGCCAGCAGTTACCGAACGGGCCCATACAATGAGCAGTTCTTC. As protein: CASSYRTGPYNEQFF.

This clonotype was detected ten times or more. The chain links TRBV24-1 to TRBJ2-5; TRBD1 matches at 10 bases. The CDR3 loop spans 20 amino acids. Unmatched junction bases numbered 17, after V lost 0 bases and J lost 5 bases. Germline V gene lookup returns CDR1 KGHDR and CDR2 SFDVKD. The CDR3 coding sequence is TGTGCCACCAGTGATTTGAGGATCTTGGATCCGGGACAGGGGTGGGAGACCCAGTACTTC. Protein product: CATSDLRILDPGQGWETQYF.

This clonotype showed up just a few times. The chain uses TRBV27 and TRBJ1-2, with 8 bases that match TRBD1. The CDR3 contains 14 residues. Germline loops: CDR1 MNHEY, CDR2 SMNVEV (reference sequence). Losses at the gene ends were 6 bases for V and 4 bases for J; bases not matched to a gene: 7. The CDR3 loop is CASRAGTGTYGYTF. The CDR3 DNA sequence: TGTGCCAGCAGGGCCGGGACAGGCACCTATGGCTACACCTTC.

This clonotype was recorded once. The rearrangement links TRBV11-2 to TRBJ2-5; unclear D gene. Germline assignment: CDR1 SGHAT and CDR2 FQNNGV. V was cut by 2 bases and J by 1 base, with 14 bases left in between. The CDR3 covers 16 residues. The CDR3 reads CASSLRPGAAQETQYF. The CDR3 region has the DNA TGTGCCAGCAGCTTACGGCCGGGCGCCGCCCAAGAGACCCAGTACTTC.

Of note for this clonotype: The conserved phenylalanine or tryptophan is not found at the CDR3 terminus, so this likely reflects a read error. The rearrangement uses TRBV28 and TRBJ1-2; D unclear. In germline, CDR1 is MDHEN, CDR2 SYDVKM. The length of the CDR3 is 12 residues. V shed 8 bases and J shed 2 bases, with 9 bases lying between them. The CDR3 is CASVGGNYGYTS. Written as DNA, the CDR3 is TGTGCCAGCGTGGGCGGGAACTATGGCTACACCTCC.